The 32 T cell receptor beta chains below come from one sample, sequenced in a study of shared clonotypes between healthy human individuals. The table came from immunoSEQ multiplex PCR; TCRdb's copy has only in-frame clones and leaves some out. The sample lists some 2,000,000 clones, 85% to 95% occurring once. The sequenced sample consisted of naive CD4+ T cells sorted from blood. The subset denotes: CD45RA+ positively selected. The receptors here all came from a man between 18 and 35 years old in good health.

The V call is TRBV19, the J call TRBJ2-7, with 10 positions matching TRBD1. Trimming took 5 bases from V and 7 from J; bases not matched to a gene: 11. CDR3 length equals 15 residues. The germline V gene has CDR1 LNHDA and CDR2 SQIVND (reference sequence). The CDR3 DNA is TGTGCCAGTAGTCGAATCCGGGACAGGGGCCTTGAGCAGTACTTC. Amino acids: CASSRIRDRGLEQYF.

The V call is TRBV10-2, the J call TRBJ1-6, with 8 bases matching TRBD1. The CDR3 loop spans 16 amino acids. V trimming: 3 bases; J trimming: 7 bases; junction bases outside the gene matches: 8. Germline V lookup: CDR1 WSHSY, CDR2 SAAADI. The CDR3 loop reads CASSDLAGGFNSPLHF. DNA of the CDR3: TGCGCCAGCAGTGATTTGGCAGGGGGCTTCAATTCACCCCTCCACTTT.

This chain links TRBV27 with TRBJ2-7; 9 bases fit TRBD2. This CDR3 spans 14 amino acids. The germline CDR1 and CDR2 sequences are MNHEY and SMNVEV (reference sequence). With 6 bases clipped from V and 2 bases from J, the junction kept 5 bases outside the gene matches. Here the CDR3 DNA reads TGTGCCAGCAGGCGACTAGCGGAGACCTACGAGCAGTACTTC. Translating it yields CASRRLAETYEQYF.

The chain employs TRBV6-1 and TRBJ2-5; D ambiguous. Looked up from germline, CDR1 is MNHNS and CDR2 is SASEGT. With 8 bases removed from V and 1 base from J, the gap between germline ends came to 8 bases. This CDR3 spans 12 amino acids. The CDR3: CASAQVQETQYF. The CDR3 region has the DNA TGTGCCAGCGCGCAGGTCCAAGAGACCCAGTACTTC.

The rearrangement links TRBV19 to TRBJ1-2; D not certain. With 4 bases removed from V and 5 bases from J, the gap between germline ends came to 11 bases. CDR3 length equals 13 residues. The germline CDR1 and CDR2 sequences are LNHDA and SQIVND (reference sequence). The chain's CDR3 is CASSTDGPYGYTF. The CDR3 coding sequence is TGTGCCAGTAGTACCGACGGACCGTATGGCTACACCTTC.

This clone was picked up one time. V gene TRBV7-9 combines with J gene TRBJ1-1; D is ambiguous. CDR3 length: 13 residues. Looked up from germline, CDR1 is SEHNR and CDR2 is FQNEAQ (reference sequence). Trimming removed 2 bases at V and 4 bases at J, with 8 bases between. CDR3 amino acids: CASSLNGLTEAFF. The CDR3 DNA sequence: TGTGCCAGCAGCTTAAATGGGCTCACTGAAGCTTTCTTT.

The V gene is TRBV30, the J gene TRBJ2-1; possible D gene TRBD2, 6 bases. The length of the CDR3 is 18 residues. Germline V gives CDR1 GTSNPN, CDR2 SVGIG (reference sequence). Between the trimmed V and J ends, which lost 0 bases and 4 bases, there was a span of 22 bases. CDR3 in DNA: TGTGCCTGGAGTGTACCGGCGGGGATCCCTGTAATGTACAATGAGCAGTTCTTC. It yields the protein CAWSVPAGIPVMYNEQFF.

CDR3 residues: CSVGRGDEKLFF. In nucleotides, the CDR3 is TGCAGCGTTGGCAGGGGAGATGAAAAACTGTTTTTT. V is TRBV29-1 and J is TRBJ1-4, with D tentatively TRBD1 (6 bases). The CDR3 is 12 residues long. V lost 4 bases and J 6 bases, leaving 9 bases between the germline ends. Germline assignment: CDR1 SQVTM and CDR2 ANQGSEA.

The gene calls are TRBV4-2 and TRBJ1-6; D might be TRBD1 (5 bases). The germline gives CDR1 LGHNA, CDR2 YNFKEQ. CDR3 length: 14 amino acids. The V gene lost 5 bases and the J gene lost 10 bases, with 15 bases spanning the gap. In DNA form, the CDR3 reads TGTGCCAGCAGCTTGGTCAGGGTTGGCTCACCCCTCCACTTT. Amino acid sequence: CASSLVRVGSPLHF.

The chain couples TRBV28 to TRBJ1-5; D not resolved. Germline CDR1 reads MDHEN; CDR2 reads SYDVKM. Trimming shortened V by 6 bases and J by 2 bases, and 17 bases separated the two germline ends. The CDR3 sequence is 16 residues long. CDR3 coding DNA: TGTGCCAGCAGCCTCCGGTCAGCGCAGGGCAATCAGCCCCAGCATTTT. This translates into CASSLRSAQGNQPQHF.

V usage is TRBV30 and J usage is TRBJ2-2; weak D call: TRBD2 (5 bases). The CDR3 has 13 residues. Looked up from germline, CDR1 is GTSNPN and CDR2 is SVGIG (reference sequence). V lost 4 bases and J 1 base, leaving 7 bases between the germline ends. CDR3 nucleotides: TGTGCCTGGATTCGGGGGAACACCGGGGAGCTGTTTTTT. The encoded protein is CAWIRGNTGELFF.

This chain links TRBV10-2 with TRBJ2-7, with TRBD2 matching over 14 bases. Per germline, CDR1 WSHSY and CDR2 SAAADI. The CDR3 spans 14 residues. After removal of 6 bases from V and 6 bases from J, the junction contained 4 bases not matched to a gene. The CDR3 nucleotides read TGCGCCAGCAGCCGACTAGCGGGGGGGGTCGAGCAGTACTTC. Amino acids: CASSRLAGGVEQYF.

This chain joins TRBV19 and TRBJ1-1, with unresolved D. The CDR3 runs to 14 residues. V lost 5 bases and J lost 0, with 10 bases in between. CDR1 is LNHDA, CDR2 SQIVND, per germline (reference sequence). CDR3 residues: CASSPGPLNTEAFF. CDR3 nucleotides: TGTGCCAGTAGTCCCGGGCCCTTGAACACTGAAGCTTTCTTT.

This clone appeared a single time. This CDR3 reads CASRAGLAVQETQYF. The DNA for the CDR3 is TGTGCCAGCAGGGCGGGACTAGCGGTCCAAGAGACCCAGTACTTC. The rearrangement links TRBV6-5 to TRBJ2-5, with 11 bases aligning to TRBD2. J lost 1 base, V lost 6 bases, and 4 bases had no gene match. CDR3 length equals 15 residues. CDR1 MNHEY and CDR2 SVGAGI come from the germline V gene.

This sequence joins TRBV6-7 and TRBJ1-5, with a possible D match to TRBD1 (5 bases). TRBV6-7 is an open reading frame whose function is uncertain. V was pared by 0 bases and J by 0 bases, with 24 bases between. This CDR3 is 21 amino acids long. CDR3 DNA sequence: TGTGCCAGCAGTTACTCGAGGGGTAAGGGGAATGGAGGCTATAGCAATCAGCCCCAGCATTTT. Translating it yields CASSYSRGKGNGGYSNQPQHF.

The chain uses TRBV5-1 and TRBJ2-7; D is ambiguous. The germline V and J ends were trimmed by 2 bases and 6 bases, with 12 bases remaining between them. Germline V lookup: CDR1 SGHRS, CDR2 YFSETQ. The CDR3 has 13 amino acids. In nucleotides, the CDR3 is TGCGCCAGCAGCTTATCTAGTGAGACCGAGCAGTACTTC. This sequence encodes CASSLSSETEQYF.

V is TRBV9 and J is TRBJ2-1, with 13 nucleotides matching TRBD2. J was trimmed by 6 bases and V by 4 bases; bases with no gene match: 10. In germline, CDR1 is SGDLS, CDR2 YYNGEE. The length of the CDR3 is 17 residues. The CDR3 nucleotides read TGTGCCAGCAGCTCCCGACTAGCGGGGGGACCTGCCAATGAGCAGTTCTTC. Protein sequence: CASSSRLAGGPANEQFF.

This clone appeared once. J is TRBJ1-5 and V is TRBV19; D not certain. Germline assignment: CDR1 LNHDA and CDR2 SQIVND (reference sequence). The CDR3 is 17 amino acids. Trimming cost V 4 bases and J 1 base, with 17 bases left between them. CDR3 nucleotide sequence: TGTGCCAGTAGTACGAACCGACTACCGGAAAGCAATCAGCCCCAGCATTTT. Encoded protein: CASSTNRLPESNQPQHF.

The genes are TRBV28 and TRBJ2-2; TRBD2 aligns across 7 bases. Germline values: CDR1 MDHEN, CDR2 SYDVKM. Trimming took 7 bases from V and 0 from J; bases not matched to a gene: 5. There are 15 residues in the CDR3. The chain's CDR3 is CASTSGGTNTGELFF. CDR3 DNA sequence: TGTGCCAGCACCTCGGGGGGAACGAACACCGGGGAGCTGTTTTTT. The whole variable domain, remainder taken from reference TRBV28 and TRBJ2-2, is DVKVTQSSRYLVKRTGEKVFLECVQDMDHENMFWYRQDPGLGLRLIYFSYDVKMKEKGDIPEGYSVSREKKERFSLILESASTNQTSMYLCASTSGGTNTGELFFGEGSRLTVL.

The chain employs TRBV11-2 and TRBJ2-7; 7 nucleotides agree with TRBD1. This CDR3 is 15 amino acids long. V was clipped by 1 base and J by 3 bases; unmatched bases: 6. Germline-derived CDR1 and CDR2 are SGHAT and FQNNGV. The CDR3 loop reads CASSLAQGHLYEQYF. As DNA, the CDR3 is TGTGCCAGCAGCTTAGCACAGGGGCATCTCTACGAGCAGTACTTC.

The chain couples TRBV12-5 to TRBJ2-1; TRBD2 matches at 8 bases. This CDR3 has 15 amino acids. V lost 2 bases, J lost 0 bases, and 0 bases stayed unmatched. Germline V lookup: CDR1 LGHNT, CDR2 FRNRAP. The CDR3 DNA follows: TGTGCTAGTGGTTTGAGCGGGAGCTCCTACAATGAGCAGTTCTTC. Amino acids: CASGLSGSSYNEQFF.

This rearrangement joins TRBV4-1 to TRBJ1-4; TRBD1 might be the D (5 bases). This CDR3 comprises 16 residues. Germline lookup yields CDR1 MGHRA and CDR2 YSYEKL. The ends were cut back, 1 base at V and 5 bases at J, with 14 bases in the middle. The CDR3 DNA reads as TGCGCCAGCAGCCAAGGGGACCTCAACAAAAATGAAAAACTGTTTTTT. As protein: CASSQGDLNKNEKLFF.

V is TRBV10-3 and J is TRBJ2-4; no reliable D call. V was shortened by 4 bases and J by 5 bases, with 9 bases between the two germline ends. The CDR3 covers 13 residues. Germline V gives CDR1 ENHRY, CDR2 SYGVKD. This CDR3 is CAISAPPQNIQYF. As DNA, the CDR3 is TGTGCCATCAGTGCCCCCCCGCAAAACATTCAGTACTTC.

The V gene is TRBV28, the J gene TRBJ2-3; D not certain. This CDR3 region has 13 residues. Germline V gene lookup returns CDR1 MDHEN and CDR2 SYDVKM. Trimming left V 5 bases short and J 6 bases short, with 12 bases between. The CDR3 region is CASSPFRKDTQYF. CDR3 nucleotide sequence: TGTGCCAGCAGTCCCTTCCGCAAGGATACGCAGTATTTT.

In regard to this clone: Distinct nucleotide sequences in the sample also encode this CDR3. J is TRBJ2-3 and V is TRBV30, with unresolved D. CDR1 and CDR2 (germline): GTSNPN, SVGIG (reference sequence). The V and J ends lost 5 bases and 0 bases respectively, with 6 bases between them. CDR3 size: 12 residues. The CDR3 DNA follows: TGTGCCTGGGCCAGTAGCACAGATACGCAGTATTTT. The encoded protein is CAWASSTDTQYF.

The chain has TRBV7-9 and TRBJ1-1; D uncertain. This CDR3 has 13 amino acids. Germline V lookup: CDR1 SEHNR, CDR2 FQNEAQ (reference sequence). V was pared by 1 base and J by 2 bases, with 5 bases between. CDR3 amino acids: CASSLDYNTEAFF. The CDR3 nucleotides are TGTGCCAGCAGCTTAGATTACAACACTGAAGCTTTCTTT.

The chain links TRBV15 to TRBJ2-7, with 9 bases lining up with TRBD2. This CDR3 spans 16 amino acids. V dropped 0 bases and J dropped 3; count of bases not matched to a gene: 6. CDR1 LNHNV and CDR2 YYDKDF come from the germline V gene (reference sequence). CDR3 in DNA: TGTGCCACCAGCAGAGATCGGCTAGCGGGAATCTACGAGCAGTACTTC. Amino acid sequence: CATSRDRLAGIYEQYF. Together with reference TRBV15 and TRBJ2-7, the CDR3 gives the full variable domain: DAMVIQNPRYQVTQFGKPVTLSCSQTLNHNVMYWYQQKSSQAPKLLFHYYDKDFNNEADTPDNFQSRRPNTSFCFLDIRSPGLGDTAMYLCATSRDRLAGIYEQYFGPGTRLTVT.

In regard to this clone: The sample contains more than one DNA sequence encoding this CDR3. The chain combines TRBV2 with TRBJ2-3; 8 bases are shared with TRBD1. The CDR3 covers 13 residues. V lost 6 bases and J lost 3; bases outside the gene matches: 2. Germline V gene sequence: CDR1 SNHLY, CDR2 FYNNEI. The CDR3 nucleotides are TGTGCCAGCAGCGGACAGGGAACAGATACGCAGTATTTT. The encoded protein is CASSGQGTDTQYF.

Concerning this clone: The same CDR3 also results from other DNA sequences found in this sample. The V call is TRBV4-3, the J call TRBJ2-3, with D possibly matching TRBD1 (6 bases). This CDR3 spans 15 amino acids. V was trimmed by 3 bases and J by 2 bases, leaving 12 bases between them. Germline-derived CDR1 and CDR2 are LGHNA and YSLEER. In nucleotides, the CDR3 is TGCGCCAGCAGCCAGGCAGGGGCGTCCACAGATACGCAGTATTTT. It codes for CASSQAGASTDTQYF.

The rearrangement joins TRBV27 to TRBJ1-2; D might be TRBD1 (6 bases). V lost 5 bases to trimming and J lost 0 bases, with 13 bases between them. Germline V gene sequence: CDR1 MNHEY, CDR2 SMNVEV (reference sequence). The CDR3 is made up of 15 amino acids. This chain's CDR3 is CASSLGQGTNYGYTF. The CDR3 DNA reads TGTGCCAGCAGTCTGGGGCAGGGGACTAACTATGGCTACACCTTC.

This CDR3 is CASSTQGSKNIQYF. The CDR3 DNA reads as TGCGCCAGCAGCACTCAGGGGTCCAAAAACATTCAGTACTTC. J is TRBJ2-4 and V is TRBV5-1; the D gene is possibly TRBD1 (6 bases). This CDR3 is 14 amino acids long. Per germline, CDR1 SGHRS and CDR2 YFSETQ. V lost 4 bases to trimming and J lost 2 bases, with 10 bases between them.

This rearrangement joins TRBV9 to TRBJ1-5; no firm D call. Deletions cut 0 bases from V and 6 bases from J, with 10 bases between. The CDR3 consists of 14 residues. Germline V lookup: CDR1 SGDLS, CDR2 YYNGEE. CDR3 coding DNA: TGTGCCAGCAGCGTAGGTAGTGAGGGTCAGCCCCAGCATTTT. It encodes CASSVGSEGQPQHF.